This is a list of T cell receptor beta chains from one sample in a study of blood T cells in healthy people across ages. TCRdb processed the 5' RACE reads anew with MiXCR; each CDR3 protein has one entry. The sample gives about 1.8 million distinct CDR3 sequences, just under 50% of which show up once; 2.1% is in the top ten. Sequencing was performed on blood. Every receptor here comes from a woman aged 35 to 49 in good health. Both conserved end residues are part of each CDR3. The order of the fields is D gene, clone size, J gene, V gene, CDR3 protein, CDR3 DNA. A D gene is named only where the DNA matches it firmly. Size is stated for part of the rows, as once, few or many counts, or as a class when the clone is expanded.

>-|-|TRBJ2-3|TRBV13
CASSSPGLRTHTQYF
TGTGCCAGCAGCTCCCCTGGGCTTCGCACTCATACGCAGTATTTT
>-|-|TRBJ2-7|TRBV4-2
CASSQDLRNEQYF
TGTGCCAGCAGCCAAGATCTTCGGAACGAGCAGTACTTC
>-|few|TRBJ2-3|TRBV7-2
CASSPLSGWSTDTQYF
TGTGCCAGCAGCCCCCTATCGGGGTGGAGCACAGATACGCAGTATTTT
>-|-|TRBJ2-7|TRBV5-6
CASSLVDATYEQYF
TGTGCCAGCAGCTTGGTCGACGCCACCTACGAGCAGTACTTC
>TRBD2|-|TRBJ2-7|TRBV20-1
CSASVLAGYEQYF
TGCAGTGCTAGTGTACTAGCGGGCTACGAGCAGTACTTC
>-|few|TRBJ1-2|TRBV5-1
CASSLAPLYGYTF
TGCGCCAGCAGCTTGGCTCCTCTCTATGGCTACACCTTC
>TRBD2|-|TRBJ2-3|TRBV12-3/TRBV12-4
CASRTSGGARDTRYF
TGTGCCAGCAGGACTAGCGGGGGGGCACGCGATACGCGGTATTTT
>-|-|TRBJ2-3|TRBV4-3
CASSQDFEGRTDTQYF
TGCGCCAGCAGCCAAGATTTCGAGGGGCGAACAGATACGCAGTATTTT
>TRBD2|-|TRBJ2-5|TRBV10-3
CAISVSSGGARETQYF
TGTGCCATCAGTGTATCTAGCGGGGGGGCGAGAGAGACCCAGTACTTC
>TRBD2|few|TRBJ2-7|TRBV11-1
CASSFSASGSYEQYF
TGTGCCAGCAGCTTTTCGGCTAGCGGCTCCTACGAGCAGTACTTC
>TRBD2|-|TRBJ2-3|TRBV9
CASSAGLAPGTDTQYF
TGTGCCAGCAGCGCGGGACTAGCCCCCGGCACAGATACGCAGTATTTT
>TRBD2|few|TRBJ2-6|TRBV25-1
CASSEVLAGPSGANVLTF
TGTGCCAGCAGTGAGGTCCTAGCGGGGCCCTCTGGGGCCAACGTCCTGACTTTC
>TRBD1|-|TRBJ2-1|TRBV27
CASSPDRERITYNEQFF
TGTGCCAGCAGTCCGGACAGGGAACGGATTACCTACAATGAGCAGTTCTTC
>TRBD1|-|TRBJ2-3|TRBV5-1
CASSSLTGLDTDTQYF
TGCGCCAGCAGCTCATTGACAGGGCTCGACACAGATACGCAGTATTTT
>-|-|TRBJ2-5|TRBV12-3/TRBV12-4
CASSLSVTAYKQQYF
TGTGCCAGCAGTTTATCGGTGACAGCTTACAAACAGCAGTACTTC
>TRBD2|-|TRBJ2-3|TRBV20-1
CSGSGESTDTQYF
TGCAGTGGTAGCGGGGAAAGCACAGATACGCAGTATTTT
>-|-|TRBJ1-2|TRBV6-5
CASSYSRRNGYGYTF
TGTGCCAGCAGTTACTCACGGCGGAATGGCTATGGCTACACCTTC
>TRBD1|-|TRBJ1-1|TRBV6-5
CASKTGGADTEAFF
TGTGCCAGCAAAACAGGGGGCGCCGACACTGAAGCTTTCTTT
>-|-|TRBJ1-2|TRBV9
CASSFRTQIFPYGYTF
TGTGCCAGCAGCTTCCGGACACAGATATTTCCCTATGGCTACACCTTC
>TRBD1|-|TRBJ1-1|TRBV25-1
CASSDDRGLLENNTEAFF
TGTGCCAGCAGTGATGACAGGGGGCTTCTGGAAAATAACACTGAAGCTTTCTTT
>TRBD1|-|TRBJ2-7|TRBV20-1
CSARVQGVSYEQYF
TGCAGTGCTAGAGTACAGGGGGTCTCCTACGAGCAGTACTTC
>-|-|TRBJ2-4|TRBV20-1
CSATQGPNIQYF
TGCAGTGCTACTCAGGGACCCAACATTCAGTACTTC
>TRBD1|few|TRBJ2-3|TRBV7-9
CASSTQPRGLSTDTQYF
TGTGCCAGCAGTACCCAACCCAGGGGGCTGAGCACAGATACGCAGTATTTT
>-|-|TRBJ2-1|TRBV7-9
CASSFGTLQETQFF
TGTGCCAGCAGCTTCGGGACGCTTCAAGAGACCCAGTTCTTC
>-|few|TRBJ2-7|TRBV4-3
CASSQDDRVYEQYF
TGCGCCAGCAGCCAAGATGACCGTGTCTACGAGCAGTACTTC
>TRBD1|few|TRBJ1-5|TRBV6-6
CASSLDRINQPQHF
TGTGCCAGCAGCCTGGACAGGATCAATCAGCCCCAGCATTTT
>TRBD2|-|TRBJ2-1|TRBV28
CASSFSGGAKNEQFF
TGTGCCAGCAGTTTTAGCGGGGGGGCCAAGAATGAGCAGTTCTTC
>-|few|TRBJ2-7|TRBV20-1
CSAPRQAGRYEQYF
TGCAGTGCTCCTCGCCAGGCCGGAAGATACGAGCAGTACTTC
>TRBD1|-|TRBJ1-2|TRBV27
CASSSIIRDRGSGYTF
TGTGCCAGCAGTTCCATCATCCGGGACAGGGGCAGTGGCTACACCTTC
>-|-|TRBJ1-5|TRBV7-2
CASSLGDGGSNQPQHF
TGTGCCAGCAGCTTAGGGGACGGGGGGAGCAATCAGCCCCAGCATTTT
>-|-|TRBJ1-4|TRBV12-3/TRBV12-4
CASSFRSEKLFF
TGTGCCAGCAGTTTTAGATCTGAAAAACTGTTTTTT
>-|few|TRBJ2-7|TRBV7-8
CASSLDLHEQYF
TGTGCCAGCAGCTTGGATTTACACGAGCAGTACTTC
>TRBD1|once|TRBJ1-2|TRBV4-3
CASSHDRGIYGYTF
TGCGCCAGCAGCCATGACAGGGGTATCTATGGCTACACCTTC
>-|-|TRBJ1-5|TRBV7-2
CASSKPGGLNNQPQHF
TGTGCCAGCAGCAAGCCTGGAGGGTTGAACAATCAGCCCCAGCATTTT
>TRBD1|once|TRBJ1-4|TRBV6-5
CASRGGGVGSEKLFF
TGTGCCAGCAGAGGAGGGGGCGTAGGGAGTGAAAAACTGTTTTTT
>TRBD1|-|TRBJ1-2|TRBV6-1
CASSEAGGICGYTF
TGTGCCAGCAGTGAAGCAGGGGGCATATGTGGCTACACCTTC
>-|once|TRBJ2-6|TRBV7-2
CASGPVSGANVLTF
TGTGCCAGCGGTCCGGTCTCTGGGGCCAACGTCCTGACTTTC
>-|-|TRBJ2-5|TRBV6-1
CASSEGSSTGTQYF
TGTGCCAGCAGTGAAGGTAGCTCCACCGGGACCCAGTACTTC
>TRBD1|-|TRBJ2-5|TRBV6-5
CASSRPTGGEETQYF
TGTGCCAGCAGCCGACCCACAGGGGGCGAAGAGACCCAGTACTTC
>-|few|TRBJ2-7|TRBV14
CASSQGPGDEQYF
TGTGCCAGCAGCCAAGGCCCAGGGGACGAGCAGTACTTC
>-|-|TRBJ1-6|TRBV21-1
CASSKVWTGNSPLHF
TGTGCCAGCAGCAAAGTGTGGACAGGAAATTCACCCCTCCACTTT
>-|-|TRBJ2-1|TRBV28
CASSAWESPYNEQFF
TGTGCCAGCAGTGCATGGGAAAGCCCCTACAATGAGCAGTTCTTC